The rows below give T cell receptor beta chains drawn from one sample of a study of regulatory T cells in long-lasting Graves disease. TCRdb re-called the multiplex PCR reads through MiXCR, storing one row per CDR3 protein. The table lists roughly 320,000 distinct CDR3 sequences, around 17% of them singletons. This sample also belongs to another study, concerning T cells in Graves' hyperthyroidism and ophthalmopathy.

The sample was peripheral blood mononuclear cells (PBMCs), taken at new diagnosis, from a patient treated with antithyroid drugs. These receptor sequences come from a man aged 35 to 55 with Graves disease. Both conserved end residues are part of each CDR3. The order of the fields is V gene, J gene, CDR3 length, clone size, D gene, CDR3 protein, CDR3 DNA. A D gene is named only where the DNA matches it firmly. Clone size is given for some rows only: seen once, a few or many times, or a class if the clone is expanded.

>TRBV5-1|TRBJ1-2|15|once|NA
CASSLESGANYGYTF
TGCGCCAGCAGCTTGGAATCGGGGGCCAACTATGGCTACACCTTC
>TRBV7-2|TRBJ1-3|12|few|NA
CASSLERNTIYF
TGTGCCAGCAGCCTCGAAAGAAACACCATATATTTT
>TRBV12-3/TRBV12-4|TRBJ2-2|16|few|NA
CASTEMEGRPTGELFF
TGTGCCAGCACCGAAATGGAGGGGCGCCCCACCGGGGAGCTGTTTTTT
>TRBV15|TRBJ2-1|18|NA|NA
CATSRDPQGSFSYNEQFF
TGTGCCACCAGCAGAGATCCGCAGGGTAGTTTCTCCTACAATGAGCAGTTCTTC
>TRBV11-2|TRBJ1-2|15|NA|NA
CASSPIDSARYGYTF
TGTGCCAGCAGTCCTATCGACAGCGCGCGATATGGCTACACCTTC
>TRBV29-1|TRBJ1-1|13|NA|TRBD1
CSVMDRGDTEAFF
TGCAGCGTTATGGACAGGGGAGATACTGAAGCTTTCTTT
>TRBV12-3/TRBV12-4|TRBJ2-1|13|few|NA
CASSFRRNNEQFF
TGTGCCAGCAGTTTTCGCCGGAACAATGAGCAGTTCTTC
>TRBV7-2|TRBJ2-3|16|many|TRBD2
CASSPFREGSTDTQYF
TGTGCCAGCAGTCCATTTCGGGAGGGGAGCACAGATACGCAGTATTTT
>TRBV28|TRBJ2-5|17|many|NA
CASSFPPGSDLQETQYF
TGTGCCAGCAGTTTTCCTCCCGGTAGCGACCTACAAGAGACCCAGTACTTC
>TRBV24-1|TRBJ2-3|15|NA|NA
CATSDFLGSTDTQYF
TGTGCCACCAGTGATTTTTTAGGAAGCACAGATACGCAGTATTTT
>TRBV4-1|TRBJ2-2|16|NA|NA
CASSQTGGFNTGELFF
TGCGCCAGCAGCCAAACGGGGGGCTTTAACACCGGGGAGCTGTTTTTT
>TRBV4-1|TRBJ1-1|15|NA|NA
CASSSRDWESTEAFF
TGCGCCAGCAGCTCCCGGGACTGGGAGTCCACTGAAGCTTTCTTT
>TRBV12-5|TRBJ2-2|13|few|NA
CAGGPGNTGELFF
TGTGCTGGTGGACCGGGGAACACCGGGGAGCTGTTTTTT
>TRBV20-1|TRBJ2-7|14|many|TRBD1
CSARVDRGAYEQYF
TGCAGTGCTAGAGTCGACAGGGGCGCCTACGAGCAGTACTTC
>TRBV3-1|TRBJ2-5|15|NA|NA
CASSQERYMRETQYF
TGTGCCAGCAGCCAAGAAAGGTACATGCGGGAGACCCAGTACTTC
>TRBV18|TRBJ1-2|13|many|NA
CASSPYQGNGYTF
TGTGCCAGCTCACCATACCAGGGGAATGGCTACACCTTC
>TRBV30|TRBJ2-1|16|NA|NA
CAWSKTGTFPNNEQFF
TGTGCCTGGAGTAAGACGGGTACATTTCCCAACAATGAGCAGTTCTTC
>TRBV20-1|TRBJ2-5|15|NA|TRBD2
CSARGLAGGYETQYF
TGCAGTGCTAGAGGACTAGCGGGGGGCTACGAGACCCAGTACTTC
>TRBV2|TRBJ2-5|14|few|TRBD1
CASSGDRGAETQYF
TGTGCCAGCAGTGGGGACAGGGGGGCGGAGACCCAGTACTTC
>TRBV7-2|TRBJ2-1|15|NA|TRBD2
CASSSRRGGLDTQCF
TGTGCCAGCAGTTCCCGGCGGGGGGGCTTAGATACGCAGTGTTTT
>TRBV11-2|TRBJ2-7|15|many|TRBD1
CASSSWTGSSYEQYF
TGTGCCAGCAGCTCGTGGACAGGGTCGTCCTACGAGCAGTACTTC
>TRBV11-2|TRBJ1-4|14|many|TRBD1
CASSYGTGNEKLFF
TGTGCCAGCAGCTACGGGACAGGGAATGAAAAACTGTTTTTT
>TRBV6-1|TRBJ1-5|16|few|NA
CASSHRDTYSNQPQHF
TGTGCCAGCAGTCACCGGGACACCTATAGCAATCAGCCCCAGCATTTT
>TRBV25-1|TRBJ2-5|15|NA|TRBD1
CASSELGTGDETQYF
TGTGCCAGCAGTGAACTTGGGACAGGCGATGAGACCCAGTACTTC
>TRBV7-2|TRBJ2-5|13|many|NA
CASTRSRQETQYF
TGTGCCAGCACCCGCTCTCGTCAAGAGACCCAGTACTTC
>TRBV6-1|TRBJ2-7|13|many|NA
CASGRDGAYEQYF
TGTGCCAGCGGCCGGGACGGGGCCTACGAGCAGTACTTC
>TRBV29-1|TRBJ1-1|16|few|NA
CSVAGRGGVVNTEAFF
TGCAGCGTGGCCGGGAGGGGGGGGGTTGTGAACACTGAAGCTTTCTTT
>TRBV7-3|TRBJ2-5|16|many|NA
CASSTGTGTTRETQYF
TGTGCCAGCAGCACAGGGACTGGGACGACAAGGGAGACCCAGTACTTC
>TRBV4-3|TRBJ2-6|18|many|NA
CASSQVGGSASGANVLTF
TGCGCCAGCAGCCAAGTAGGGGGATCGGCCTCTGGGGCCAACGTCCTGACTTTC
>TRBV5-1|TRBJ2-1|19|NA|TRBD2
CASSSTGTSGARSYNEQFF
TGCGCCAGCAGCTCTACCGGGACTAGCGGGGCAAGGTCCTACAATGAGCAGTTCTTC
>TRBV7-3|TRBJ2-7|15|many|TRBD2
CASSLQAGVSYEQYF
TGTGCCAGCAGCTTACAAGCGGGGGTCTCCTACGAGCAGTACTTC
>TRBV2|TRBJ2-3|15|many|TRBD2
CASGLAGENTDTQYF
TGTGCCAGCGGACTAGCGGGGGAAAACACAGATACGCAGTATTTT
>TRBV11-2|TRBJ2-5|13|NA|NA
CASRQDYQETQYF
TGTGCCAGCAGACAGGACTACCAAGAGACCCAGTACTTC
>TRBV19|TRBJ1-1|13|NA|TRBD1
CASSDRGGFEAFF
TGTGCCAGCTCGGACAGGGGCGGCTTTGAAGCTTTCTTT
>TRBV9|TRBJ1-3|13|many|NA
CASSDHIGNTIYF
TGTGCCAGCAGCGACCACATTGGAAACACCATATATTTT
>TRBV15|TRBJ1-1|15|NA|TRBD1
CATSRDRAGGREAFF
TGTGCCACCAGCAGAGATCGGGCAGGGGGTCGCGAAGCTTTCTTT
>TRBV20-1|TRBJ2-5|12|NA|NA
CSARDDKETQYF
TGCAGTGCTAGAGATGATAAGGAGACCCAGTACTTC
>TRBV28|TRBJ2-7|13|many|TRBD1
CASSPGQGGEQYF
TGTGCCAGCAGCCCGGGACAGGGTGGCGAGCAGTACTTC
>TRBV7-9|TRBJ2-2|14|few|NA
CASSDLPNTGELFF
TGTGCCAGCAGCGACCTCCCGAACACCGGGGAGCTGTTTTTT
>TRBV10-2|TRBJ1-2|13|many|NA
CASSESKSYGYTF
TGCGCCAGCAGTGAGTCGAAAAGTTATGGCTACACCTTC
>TRBV20-1|TRBJ1-5|14|NA|NA
CSANGVYSNQPQHF
TGCAGTGCTAACGGGGTCTATAGCAATCAGCCCCAGCATTTT
>TRBV7-2|TRBJ2-5|18|NA|TRBD1
CASSLALMRDSVQGTQYF
TGTGCCAGCAGCTTAGCGCTTATGAGGGACAGCGTCCAAGGGACCCAGTACTTC
>TRBV4-2|TRBJ1-5|14|many|NA
CASSQEQEPQPQHF
TGTGCCAGCAGCCAAGAGCAGGAACCTCAGCCCCAGCATTTT
>TRBV2|TRBJ2-7|13|few|NA
CASRRGATYEQYF
TGTGCCAGCAGACGGGGGGCCACCTACGAGCAGTACTTC
>TRBV19|TRBJ1-5|15|NA|NA
CASSIIPNSNQPQHF
TGTGCCAGTAGTATTATCCCCAATAGCAATCAGCCCCAGCATTTT
>TRBV5-5|TRBJ2-1|18|many|TRBD2
CASSSGTSGGFPHNEQFF
TGTGCCAGCAGCTCAGGGACTAGCGGGGGGTTTCCCCACAATGAGCAGTTCTTC
>TRBV7-2|TRBJ1-1|15|NA|NA
CASSLARGVNTEAFF
TGTGCCAGCAGCTTAGCGCGAGGGGTGAACACTGAAGCTTTCTTT
>TRBV5-1|TRBJ2-2|17|NA|TRBD1
CASSRDRGKLGSGELFF
TGCGCCAGCAGCCGGGACAGGGGAAAGCTTGGGTCCGGGGAGCTGTTTTTT
>TRBV7-2|TRBJ2-4|13|many|TRBD2
CASSLDPSGFQYF
TGTGCCAGCAGCTTAGATCCTAGCGGGTTTCAGTACTTC
>TRBV28|TRBJ2-5|15|many|TRBD1
CASSLRTGNAETQYF
TGTGCCAGCAGTTTACGGACAGGGAACGCCGAGACCCAGTACTTC